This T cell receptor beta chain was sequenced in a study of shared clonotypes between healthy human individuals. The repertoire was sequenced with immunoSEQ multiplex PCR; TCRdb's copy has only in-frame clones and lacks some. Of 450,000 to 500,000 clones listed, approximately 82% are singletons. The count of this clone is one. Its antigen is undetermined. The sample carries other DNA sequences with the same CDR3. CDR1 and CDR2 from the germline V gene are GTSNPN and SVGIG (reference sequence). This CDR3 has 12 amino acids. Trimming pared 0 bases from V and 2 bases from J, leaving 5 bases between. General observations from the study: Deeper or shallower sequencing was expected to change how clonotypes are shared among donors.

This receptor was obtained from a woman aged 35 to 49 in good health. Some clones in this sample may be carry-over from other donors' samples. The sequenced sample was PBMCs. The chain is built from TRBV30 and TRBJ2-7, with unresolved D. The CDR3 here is CAWSVTPYEQYF. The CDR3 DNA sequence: TGTGCCTGGAGTGTAACCCCCTACGAGCAGTACTTC.